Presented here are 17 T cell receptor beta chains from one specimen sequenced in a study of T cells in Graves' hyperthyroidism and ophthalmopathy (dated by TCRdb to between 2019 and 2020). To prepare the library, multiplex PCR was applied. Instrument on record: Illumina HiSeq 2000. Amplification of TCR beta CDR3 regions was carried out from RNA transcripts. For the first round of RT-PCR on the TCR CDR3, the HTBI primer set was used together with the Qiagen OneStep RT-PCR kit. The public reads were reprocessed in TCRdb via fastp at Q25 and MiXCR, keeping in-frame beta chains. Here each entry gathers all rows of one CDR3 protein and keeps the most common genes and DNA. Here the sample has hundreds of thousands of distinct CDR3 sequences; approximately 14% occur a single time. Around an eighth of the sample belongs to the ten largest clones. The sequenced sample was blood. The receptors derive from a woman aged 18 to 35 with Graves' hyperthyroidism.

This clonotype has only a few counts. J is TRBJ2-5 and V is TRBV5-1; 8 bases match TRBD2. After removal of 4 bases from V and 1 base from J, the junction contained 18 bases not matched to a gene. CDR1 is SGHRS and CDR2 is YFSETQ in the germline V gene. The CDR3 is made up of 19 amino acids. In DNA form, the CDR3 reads TGCGCCAGCAGCAGACAACCGGGACTAGGCTTAACATCCCAAGAGACCCAGTACTTC. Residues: CASSRQPGLGLTSQETQYF.

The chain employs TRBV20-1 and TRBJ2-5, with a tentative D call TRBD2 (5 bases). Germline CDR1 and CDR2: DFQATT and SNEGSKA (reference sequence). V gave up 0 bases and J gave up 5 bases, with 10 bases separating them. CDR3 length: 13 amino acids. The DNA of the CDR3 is TGCAGTGCTAGAGAGGCGGGCAGGGAGACCCAGTACTTC. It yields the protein CSAREAGRETQYF.

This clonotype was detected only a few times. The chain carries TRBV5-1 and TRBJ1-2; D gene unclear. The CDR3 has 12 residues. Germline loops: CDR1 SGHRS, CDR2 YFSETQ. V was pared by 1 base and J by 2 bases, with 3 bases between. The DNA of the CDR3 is TGCGCCAGCAGCTTGCAGAACTATGGCTACACCTTC. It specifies CASSLQNYGYTF.

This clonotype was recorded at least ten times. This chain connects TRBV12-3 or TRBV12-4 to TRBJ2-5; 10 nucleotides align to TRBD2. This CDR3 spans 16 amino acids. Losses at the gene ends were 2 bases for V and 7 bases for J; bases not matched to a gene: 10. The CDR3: CASSLRLLAGVGTQYF. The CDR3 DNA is TGTGCCAGCAGTTTACGGTTGCTAGCGGGGGTGGGGACCCAGTACTTC.

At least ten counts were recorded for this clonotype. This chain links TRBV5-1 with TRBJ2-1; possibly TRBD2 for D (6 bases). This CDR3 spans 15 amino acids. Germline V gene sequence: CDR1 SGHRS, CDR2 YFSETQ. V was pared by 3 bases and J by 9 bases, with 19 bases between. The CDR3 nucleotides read TGCGCCAGCAGCTCCTTAGGAGCGGGTTCTGGTGAGCAGTTCTTC. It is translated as CASSSLGAGSGEQFF.

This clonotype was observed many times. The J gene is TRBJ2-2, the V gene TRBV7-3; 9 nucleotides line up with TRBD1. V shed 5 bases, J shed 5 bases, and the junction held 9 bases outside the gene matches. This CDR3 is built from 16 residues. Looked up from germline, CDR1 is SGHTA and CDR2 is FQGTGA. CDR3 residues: CASSRGGTGKTGELFF. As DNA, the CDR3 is TGTGCCAGCAGCCGAGGGGGGACAGGGAAAACCGGGGAGCTGTTTTTT.

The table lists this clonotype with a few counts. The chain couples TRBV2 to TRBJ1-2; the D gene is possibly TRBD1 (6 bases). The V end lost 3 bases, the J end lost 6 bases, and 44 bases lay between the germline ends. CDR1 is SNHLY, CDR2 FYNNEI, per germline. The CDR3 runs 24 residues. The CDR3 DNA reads TGTGCCAGCAGTGAGGGGAAGTTTTGGGCCGACAGGACGGAACTTACAAGCTTCGGGAATGGCTACACCTTC. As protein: CASSEGKFWADRTELTSFGNGYTF.

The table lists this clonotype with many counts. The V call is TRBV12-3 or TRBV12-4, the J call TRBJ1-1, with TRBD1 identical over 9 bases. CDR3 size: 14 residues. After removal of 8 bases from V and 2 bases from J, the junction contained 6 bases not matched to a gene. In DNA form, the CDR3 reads TGTGCCAGCCGGAGGACAGGGGACAACACTGAAGCTTTCTTT. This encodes CASRRTGDNTEAFF.

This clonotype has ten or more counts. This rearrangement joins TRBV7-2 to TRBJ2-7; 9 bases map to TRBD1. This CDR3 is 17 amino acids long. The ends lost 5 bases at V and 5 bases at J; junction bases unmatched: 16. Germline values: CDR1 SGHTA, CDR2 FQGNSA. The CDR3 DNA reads TGTGCCAGCAGCCCCAGACCGGGACAGGGCACCAGGGACGAGCAGTACTTC. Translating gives CASSPRPGQGTRDEQYF.

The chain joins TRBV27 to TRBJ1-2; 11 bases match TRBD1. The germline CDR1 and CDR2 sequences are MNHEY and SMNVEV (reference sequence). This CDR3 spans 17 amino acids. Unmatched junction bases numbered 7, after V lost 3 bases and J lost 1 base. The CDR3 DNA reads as TGTGCCAGCAGTTTCTCCGCCGGGACAGGGGGTAACTATGGCTACACCTTC. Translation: CASSFSAGTGGNYGYTF.

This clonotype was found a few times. The CDR3 nucleotides are TGTGCCAGCAGCACTAGCGGGGAGTACGAGCAGTACTTC. This encodes CASSTSGEYEQYF. J is TRBJ2-7 and V is TRBV7-2; 10 nucleotides line up with TRBD2. From germline, CDR1 is SGHTA and CDR2 FQGNSA. V trimming: 5 bases; J trimming: 4 bases; junction bases outside the gene matches: 2. The CDR3 is 13 residues long. Supplemented by reference TRBV7-2 and TRBJ2-7, the full variable domain reads GAGVSQSPSNKVTEKGKDVELRCDPISGHTALYWYRQSLGQGLEFLIYFQGNSAPDKSGLPSDRFSAERTGGSVSTLTIQRTQQEDSAVYLCASSTSGEYEQYFGPGTRLTVT.

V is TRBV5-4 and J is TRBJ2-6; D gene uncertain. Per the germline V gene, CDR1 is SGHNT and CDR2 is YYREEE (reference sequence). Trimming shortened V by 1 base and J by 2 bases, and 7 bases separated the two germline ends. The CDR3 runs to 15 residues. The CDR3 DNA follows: TGTGCCAGCAGCTTGATGGCAGCTGGGGCCAACGTCCTGACTTTC. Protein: CASSLMAAGANVLTF.

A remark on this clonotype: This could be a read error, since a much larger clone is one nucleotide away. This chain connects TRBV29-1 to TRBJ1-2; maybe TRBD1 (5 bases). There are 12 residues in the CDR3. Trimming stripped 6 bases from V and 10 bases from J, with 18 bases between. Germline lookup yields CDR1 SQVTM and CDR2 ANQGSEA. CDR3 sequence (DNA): TGCAGCGTGCTAAAGGGACGGGGGGACTACACCTTC. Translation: CSVLKGRGDYTF. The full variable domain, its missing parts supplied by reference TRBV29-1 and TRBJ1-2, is SAVISQKPSRDICQRGTSLTIQCQVDSQVTMMFWYRQQPGQSLTLIATANQGSEATYESGFVIDKFPISRPNLTFSTLTVSNMSPEDSSIYLCSVLKGRGDYTFGSGTRLTVV.

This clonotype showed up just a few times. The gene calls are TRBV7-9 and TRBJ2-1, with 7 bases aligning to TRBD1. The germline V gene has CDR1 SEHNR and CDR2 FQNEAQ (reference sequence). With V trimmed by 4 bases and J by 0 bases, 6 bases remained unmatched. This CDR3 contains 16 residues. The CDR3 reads CASSSGQIGSYNEQFF. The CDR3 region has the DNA TGTGCCAGCAGCTCGGGACAGATTGGCTCCTACAATGAGCAGTTCTTC. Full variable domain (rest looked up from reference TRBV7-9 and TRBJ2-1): DTGVSQNPRHKITKRGQNVTFRCDPISEHNRLYWYRQTLGQGPEFLTYFQNEAQLEKSRLLSDRFSAERPKGSFSTLEIQRTEQGDSAMYLCASSSGQIGSYNEQFFGPGTRLTVL.

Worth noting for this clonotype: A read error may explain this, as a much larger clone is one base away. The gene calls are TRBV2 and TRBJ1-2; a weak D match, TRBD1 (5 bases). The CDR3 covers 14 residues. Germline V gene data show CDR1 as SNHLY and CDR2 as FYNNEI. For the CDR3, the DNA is TGTACCAGCAGTGAGGGCGGGGGGGTGTATGGCTACACCTTC. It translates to CTSSEGGGVYGYTF.

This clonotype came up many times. The CDR3 loop is CASTRTGQYRQPQHF. The CDR3 DNA is TGTGCCAGCACCCGAACGGGACAGTATCGTCAGCCCCAGCATTTT. The chain recombines TRBV6-1 with TRBJ1-5, with TRBD1 matching over 7 bases. V shed 7 bases, J shed 6 bases, and the junction held 12 bases outside the gene matches. Germline V gives CDR1 MNHNS, CDR2 SASEGT. This CDR3 spans 15 amino acids.

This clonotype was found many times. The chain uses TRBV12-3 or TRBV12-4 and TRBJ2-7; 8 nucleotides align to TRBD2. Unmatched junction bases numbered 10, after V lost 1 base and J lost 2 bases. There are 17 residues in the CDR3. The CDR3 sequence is CASSLEGLAGLPYEQYF. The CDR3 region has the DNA TGTGCCAGCAGTTTAGAGGGGCTAGCGGGCTTACCCTACGAGCAGTACTTC.